The 21 T cell receptor beta chains presented below share a single source sample, sequenced in a study of cytomegalovirus exposure and HLA in healthy donors. The primer mix had 60 Vbeta and 13 Jbeta primers. Sequencing was performed with immunoSEQ multiplex PCR; in TCRdb, only in-frame clones are kept and a portion is missing. The top ten clones hold 1.6% of a sample with roughly 200,000 clones, 75% to 90% of them seen once. Material: PBMCs. The receptors shown here come from a man over 45 in good health and CMV-seronegative.

The J gene is TRBJ1-1, the V gene TRBV28; D remains ambiguous. The CDR3 loop spans 12 amino acids. V was pared by 10 bases and J by 4 bases, with 13 bases between. Germline V gene lookup returns CDR1 MDHEN and CDR2 SYDVKM. CDR3 protein: CAITGGSTEAFF. CDR3 nucleotide sequence: TGTGCCATAACGGGAGGGAGCACTGAAGCTTTCTTT.

This chain connects TRBV4-2 to TRBJ2-3; 15 nucleotides align to TRBD2. The germline gives CDR1 LGHNA, CDR2 YNFKEQ. Trimming at V came to 2 bases and at J to 6 bases, leaving 12 bases not matched to a gene. The CDR3 spans 19 residues. The CDR3 sequence: CASSQWTSGRAGRSDTQYF. As DNA, the CDR3 is TGTGCCAGCAGCCAATGGACTAGCGGGAGGGCCGGCAGAAGCGATACGCAGTATTTT.

The rearrangement uses TRBV4-3 and TRBJ2-1, with TRBD2 as a possible D gene (5 bases). Germline V gene lookup returns CDR1 LGHNA and CDR2 YSLEER. The V gene lost 0 bases and the J gene lost 10 bases, with 10 bases spanning the gap. The CDR3 length is 13 residues. The CDR3 loop reads CASSQEVRVEQFF. CDR3 DNA sequence: TGCGCCAGCAGCCAAGAAGTGCGGGTAGAGCAGTTCTTC.

V gene TRBV11-2 combines with J gene TRBJ1-4; the D is unclear. The CDR3 covers 16 residues. Deletions cut 1 base from V and 4 bases from J, with 13 bases between. Germline values: CDR1 SGHAT, CDR2 FQNNGV. DNA of the CDR3: TGTGCCAGCAGCTTAGCTGGTCCAGGAGGTAATGAAAAACTGTTTTTT. The encoded protein is CASSLAGPGGNEKLFF.

The chain carries TRBV7-2 and TRBJ2-3; D gene unclear. Per germline, CDR1 SGHTA and CDR2 FQGNSA. V was cut by 2 bases and J by 6 bases, with 21 bases left in between. This CDR3 has 17 residues. The CDR3 DNA is TGTGCCAGCAGCTTACTAGAACGCCCATCCGCCAAGGATACGCAGTATTTT. Amino acids: CASSLLERPSAKDTQYF.

The genes are TRBV2 and TRBJ2-3; 8 bases match TRBD1. From germline, CDR1 is SNHLY and CDR2 FYNNEI. This CDR3 contains 14 residues. Trimming removed 6 bases from V and 2 bases from J; junction bases left unmatched: 4. CDR3 protein: CASSAGGHTDTQYF. CDR3 nucleotides: TGTGCCAGCAGCGCAGGGGGCCACACAGATACGCAGTATTTT. Full variable domain (outside the CDR3, taken from reference TRBV2 and TRBJ2-3): EPEVTQTPSHQVTQMGQEVILRCVPISNHLYFYWYRQILGQKVEFLVSFYNNEISEKSEIFDDQFSVERPDGSNFTLKIRSTKLEDSAMYFCASSAGGHTDTQYFGPGTRLTVL.

V gene TRBV14 combines with J gene TRBJ2-4; weak D call: TRBD1 (5 bases). Trimming removed 4 bases from V and 0 bases from J, with 13 bases in between. The CDR3 sequence is 16 residues long. Germline loops: CDR1 SGHDN, CDR2 FVKESK. The CDR3 DNA sequence: TGTGCCAGCAGCCGAAGCCAGGGAAGAGCCAAAAACATTCAGTACTTC. Residues: CASSRSQGRAKNIQYF.

The V and J genes are TRBV28 and TRBJ2-5, with D hard to call. Judging by the DNA end, TRBJ2-7 fits better; the J call may be wrong. Germline CDR1 is MDHEN and CDR2 is SYDVKM. This CDR3 has 11 residues. CDR3 residues: CASSYHYEQYF. CDR3 nucleotides: TGTGCCAGCAGTTATCACTACGAGCAGTACTTC.

The chain has TRBV7-6 and TRBJ2-7, with 7 bases lining up with TRBD1. CDR1 SGHVS and CDR2 FNYEAQ come from the germline V gene. Unmatched junction bases numbered 1, after V lost 2 bases and J lost 0 bases. The CDR3 runs to 14 residues. The CDR3 reads CASSLWDSSYEQYF. DNA of the CDR3: TGTGCCAGCAGCTTATGGGACAGCTCCTACGAGCAGTACTTC.

This clone was counted only a few times. This sequence joins TRBV28 and TRBJ1-4; the match to TRBD1 covers 12 bases. The CDR3 is 17 residues long. Germline CDR1 MDHEN, CDR2 SYDVKM. With 8 bases clipped from V and 5 bases from J, the junction kept 12 bases outside the gene matches. CDR3 residues: CASVRLGTGGLNEKLFF. CDR3 bases: TGTGCCAGCGTCCGCTTAGGGACAGGGGGCCTAAATGAAAAACTGTTTTTT.

The V gene is TRBV19, the J gene TRBJ1-5; D perhaps matches TRBD1 (5 bases). The CDR3 has 15 residues. The ends were cut back, 1 base at V and 6 bases at J, with 13 bases in the middle. Germline lookup yields CDR1 LNHDA and CDR2 SQIVND (reference sequence). CDR3 nucleotides: TGTGCCAGTAGTATAGTGCGGCAGGGAGGTCAGCCCCAGCATTTT. Its translation: CASSIVRQGGQPQHF.

V is TRBV9 and J is TRBJ2-3, with 11 nucleotides matching TRBD1. The CDR3 runs to 15 residues. The germline gives CDR1 SGDLS, CDR2 YYNGEE. Unmatched junction bases numbered 3, after V lost 2 bases and J lost 4 bases. The CDR3 sequence: CASSVPGQGADTQYF. In DNA, the CDR3 is TGTGCCAGCAGCGTGCCGGGACAGGGGGCAGATACGCAGTATTTT. Full variable domain (remainder filled in from reference TRBV9 and TRBJ2-3): DSGVTQTPKHLITATGQRVTLRCSPRSGDLSVYWYQQSLDQGLQFLIQYYNGEERAKGNILERFSAQQFPDLHSELNLSSLELGDSALYFCASSVPGQGADTQYFGPGTRLTVL.

The chain is built from TRBV6-1 and TRBJ2-7, with 7 bases matching TRBD1. Germline trimming cut 5 bases from V and 6 bases from J; bases unmatched to any gene: 7. CDR1 MNHNS and CDR2 SASEGT come from the germline V gene. The CDR3 covers 13 residues. This CDR3 reads CASSPGQSLEQYF. Here the CDR3 DNA reads TGTGCCAGCAGTCCGGGACAGAGCCTCGAGCAGTACTTC.

This chain uses TRBV7-2 with TRBJ2-5, with a possible D match to TRBD2 (6 bases). From germline, CDR1 is SGHTA and CDR2 FQGNSA. Deletions cut 5 bases from V and 3 bases from J, with 19 bases between. CDR3 length: 16 residues. The DNA of the CDR3 is TGTGCCAGCAGCAAAACTCTCGGGAGAGCCAAAGAGACCCAGTACTTC. Its protein product is CASSKTLGRAKETQYF.

This clone was observed at least ten times. V gene TRBV9 combines with J gene TRBJ1-1; 7 nucleotides match TRBD1. Germline-derived CDR1 and CDR2 are SGDLS and YYNGEE. The CDR3 runs 14 residues. The V segment lost 0 bases and the J segment 5 bases; nucleotides outside the gene matches: 4. CDR3 sequence: CASSVGSGGTEAFF. In nucleotides, the CDR3 is TGTGCCAGCAGCGTAGGGTCAGGGGGTACTGAAGCTTTCTTT. Full variable domain (missing parts from reference TRBV9 and TRBJ1-1): DSGVTQTPKHLITATGQRVTLRCSPRSGDLSVYWYQQSLDQGLQFLIQYYNGEERAKGNILERFSAQQFPDLHSELNLSSLELGDSALYFCASSVGSGGTEAFFGQGTRLTVV.

V and J are TRBV5-8 and TRBJ1-1, with a tentative D call TRBD1 (6 bases). V gave up 2 bases and J gave up 4 bases, with 15 bases separating them. Germline V gene lookup returns CDR1 SGHTS and CDR2 YDEGEE. The CDR3 has 15 amino acids. The CDR3 DNA sequence: TGTGCCAGCAGCTTCGTCCTGCAGGGGATCACTGAAGCTTTCTTT. This gives the protein CASSFVLQGITEAFF.

This chain uses TRBV4-1 with TRBJ2-7, with D uncertain. Per germline, CDR1 MGHRA and CDR2 YSYEKL. V lost 1 base and J lost 5, with 12 bases in between. CDR3 length: 14 amino acids. The CDR3 loop is CASSQVPSSHEQYF. CDR3 DNA sequence: TGCGCCAGCAGCCAAGTCCCCAGTTCTCACGAGCAGTACTTC.

This rearrangement joins TRBV7-6 to TRBJ1-5; tentative D call: TRBD1 (5 bases). CDR3 size: 16 residues. The V and J ends lost 0 bases and 2 bases respectively, with 11 bases between them. The germline gives CDR1 SGHVS, CDR2 FNYEAQ. The CDR3, as DNA: TGTGCCAGCAGCTTAGCGGCCGGGGGTGGCAATCAGCCCCAGCATTTT. It translates to CASSLAAGGGNQPQHF.

The V gene is TRBV7-2, the J gene TRBJ1-2; D gene ambiguous. In germline, CDR1 is SGHTA, CDR2 FQGNSA. The CDR3 is 15 amino acids. Trimming shortened V by 1 base and J by 2 bases, and 11 bases separated the two germline ends. The CDR3 reads CASSLGAPLNYGYTF. In nucleotides, the CDR3 is TGTGCCAGCAGCTTAGGAGCCCCCCTAAACTATGGCTACACCTTC. The variable domain in full, completed from reference TRBV7-2 and TRBJ1-2, reads GAGVSQSPSNKVTEKGKDVELRCDPISGHTALYWYRQSLGQGLEFLIYFQGNSAPDKSGLPSDRFSAERTGGSVSTLTIQRTQQEDSAVYLCASSLGAPLNYGYTFGSGTRLTVV.

This rearrangement joins TRBV9 to TRBJ2-7, with a weak D call TRBD1 (6 bases). Germline-derived CDR1 and CDR2 are SGDLS and YYNGEE. This CDR3 is built from 15 residues. The V end lost 4 bases, the J end lost 3 bases, and 17 bases lay between the germline ends. CDR3 amino acids: CASSISWGQVYEQYF. CDR3 DNA sequence: TGTGCCAGCAGCATCTCCTGGGGGCAGGTCTACGAGCAGTACTTC.

CDR3 in DNA: TGTGCCAGCAGACCCCGGGACAGGGCGAACTACGAGCAGTACTTC. Its protein is CASRPRDRANYEQYF. V gene TRBV28 combines with J gene TRBJ2-7; 9 bases map to TRBD1. CDR3 size: 15 residues. Germline-derived CDR1 and CDR2 are MDHEN and SYDVKM. V shed 6 bases and J 3 bases; nucleotides not matched to a gene: 9.